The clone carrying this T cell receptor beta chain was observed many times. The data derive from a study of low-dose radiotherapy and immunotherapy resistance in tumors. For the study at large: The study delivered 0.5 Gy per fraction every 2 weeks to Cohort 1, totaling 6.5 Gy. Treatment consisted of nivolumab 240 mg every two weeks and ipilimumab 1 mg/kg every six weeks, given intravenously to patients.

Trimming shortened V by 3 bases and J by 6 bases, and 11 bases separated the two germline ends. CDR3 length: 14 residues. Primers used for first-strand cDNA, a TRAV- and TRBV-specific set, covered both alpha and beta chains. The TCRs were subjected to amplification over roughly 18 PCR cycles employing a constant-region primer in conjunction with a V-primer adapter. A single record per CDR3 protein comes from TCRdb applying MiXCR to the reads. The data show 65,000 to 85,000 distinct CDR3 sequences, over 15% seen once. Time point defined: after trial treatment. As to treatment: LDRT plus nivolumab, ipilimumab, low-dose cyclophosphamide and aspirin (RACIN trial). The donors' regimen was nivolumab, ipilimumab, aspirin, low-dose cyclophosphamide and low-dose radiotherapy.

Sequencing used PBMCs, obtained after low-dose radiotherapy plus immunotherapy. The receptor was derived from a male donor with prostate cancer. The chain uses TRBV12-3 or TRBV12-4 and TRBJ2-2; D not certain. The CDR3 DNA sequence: TGTGCCAGCAGTTTGTCCTCGCCTGCCGGGGAGCTGTTTTTT. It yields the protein CASSLSSPAGELFF.